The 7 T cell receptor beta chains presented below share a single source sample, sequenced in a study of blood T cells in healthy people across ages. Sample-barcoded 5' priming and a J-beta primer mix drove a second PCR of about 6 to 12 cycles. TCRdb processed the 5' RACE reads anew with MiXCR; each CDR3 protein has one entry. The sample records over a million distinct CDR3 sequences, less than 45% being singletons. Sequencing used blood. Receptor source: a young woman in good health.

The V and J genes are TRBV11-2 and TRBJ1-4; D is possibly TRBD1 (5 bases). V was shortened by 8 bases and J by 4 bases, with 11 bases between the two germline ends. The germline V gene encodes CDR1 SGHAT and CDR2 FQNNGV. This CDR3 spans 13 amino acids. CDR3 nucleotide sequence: TGTGCCAGCGCGGGGCGGAATAATGAAAAACTGTTTTTT. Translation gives CASAGRNNEKLFF. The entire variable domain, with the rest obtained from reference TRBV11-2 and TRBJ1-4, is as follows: EAGVAQSPRYKIIEKRQSVAFWCNPISGHATLYWYQQILGQGPKLLIQFQNNGVVDDSQLPKDRFSAERLKGVDSTLKIQPAKLEDSAVYLCASAGRNNEKLFFGSGTQLSVL.

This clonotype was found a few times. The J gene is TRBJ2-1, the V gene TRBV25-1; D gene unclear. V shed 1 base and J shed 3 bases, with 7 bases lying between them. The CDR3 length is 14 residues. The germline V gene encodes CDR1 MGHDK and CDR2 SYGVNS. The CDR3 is CASSELRIYNEQFF. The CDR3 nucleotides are TGTGCCAGCAGTGAATTGAGGATCTACAATGAGCAGTTCTTC.

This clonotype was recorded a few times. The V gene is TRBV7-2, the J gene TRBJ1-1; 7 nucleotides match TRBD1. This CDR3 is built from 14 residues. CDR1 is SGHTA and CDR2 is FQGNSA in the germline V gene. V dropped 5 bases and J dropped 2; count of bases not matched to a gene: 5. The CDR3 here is CASSGRTGNTEAFF. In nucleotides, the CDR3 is TGTGCCAGCAGCGGTAGGACAGGAAACACTGAAGCTTTCTTT.

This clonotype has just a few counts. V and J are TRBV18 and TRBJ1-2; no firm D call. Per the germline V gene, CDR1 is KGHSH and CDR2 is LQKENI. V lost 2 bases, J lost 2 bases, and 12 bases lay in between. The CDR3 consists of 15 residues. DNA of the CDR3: TGTGCCAGCTCACCAATCGGCGAGCCCAACTATGGCTACACCTTC. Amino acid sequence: CASSPIGEPNYGYTF. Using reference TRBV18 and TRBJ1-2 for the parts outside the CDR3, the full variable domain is NAGVMQNPRHLVRRRGQEARLRCSPMKGHSHVYWYRQLPEEGLKFMVYLQKENIIDESGMPKERFSAEFPKEGPSILRIQQVVRGDSAAYFCASSPIGEPNYGYTFGSGTRLTVV.

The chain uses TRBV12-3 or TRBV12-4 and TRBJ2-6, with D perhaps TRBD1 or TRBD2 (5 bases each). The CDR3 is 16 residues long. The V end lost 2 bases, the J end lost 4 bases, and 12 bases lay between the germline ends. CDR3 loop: CASSLSLGTGANVLTF. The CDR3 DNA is TGTGCCAGCAGTTTAAGCCTAGGGACCGGGGCCAACGTCCTGACTTTC.

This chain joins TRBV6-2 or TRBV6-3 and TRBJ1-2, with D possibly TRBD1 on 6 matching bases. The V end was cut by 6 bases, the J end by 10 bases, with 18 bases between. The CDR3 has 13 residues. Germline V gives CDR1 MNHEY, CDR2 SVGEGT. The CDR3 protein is CASRLQQGADYTF. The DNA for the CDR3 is TGTGCCAGCAGACTACAACAGGGTGCCGACTACACCTTC.

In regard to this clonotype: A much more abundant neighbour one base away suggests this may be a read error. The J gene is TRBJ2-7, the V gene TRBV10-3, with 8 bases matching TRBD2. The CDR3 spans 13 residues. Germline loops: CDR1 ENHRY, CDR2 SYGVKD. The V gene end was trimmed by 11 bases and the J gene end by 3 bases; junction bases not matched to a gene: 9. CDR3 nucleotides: TGTGCCGCGACCGGGACTAGTGACTACGAGCAGTACTTC. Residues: CAATGTSDYEQYF.